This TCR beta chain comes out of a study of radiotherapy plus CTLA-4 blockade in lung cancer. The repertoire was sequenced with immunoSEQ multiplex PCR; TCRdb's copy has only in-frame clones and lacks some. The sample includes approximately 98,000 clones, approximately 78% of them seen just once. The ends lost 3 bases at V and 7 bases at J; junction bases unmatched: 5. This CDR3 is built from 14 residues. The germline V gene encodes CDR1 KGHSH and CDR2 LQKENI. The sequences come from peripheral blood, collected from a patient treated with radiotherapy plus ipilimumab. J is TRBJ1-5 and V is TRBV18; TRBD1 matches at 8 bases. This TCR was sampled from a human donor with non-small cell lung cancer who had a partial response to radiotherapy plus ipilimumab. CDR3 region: CASSPGQGSQPQHF. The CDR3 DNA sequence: TGTGCCAGCTCACCCGGACAGGGTTCGCAGCCCCAGCATTTT.